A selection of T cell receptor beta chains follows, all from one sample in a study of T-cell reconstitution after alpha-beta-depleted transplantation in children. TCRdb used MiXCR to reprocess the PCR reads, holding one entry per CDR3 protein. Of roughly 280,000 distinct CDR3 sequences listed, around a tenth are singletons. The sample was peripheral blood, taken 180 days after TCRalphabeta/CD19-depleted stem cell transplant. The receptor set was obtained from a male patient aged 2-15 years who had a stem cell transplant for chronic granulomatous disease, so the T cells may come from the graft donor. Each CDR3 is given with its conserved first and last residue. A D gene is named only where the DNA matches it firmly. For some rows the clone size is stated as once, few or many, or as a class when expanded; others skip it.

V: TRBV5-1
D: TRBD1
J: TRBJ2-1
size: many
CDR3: CASNRDRANEQFF
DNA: TGCGCCAGCAACCGGGACAGGGCCAATGAGCAGTTCTTC

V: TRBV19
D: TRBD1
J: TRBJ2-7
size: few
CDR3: CASSIRDSRSYEQYF
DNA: TGTGCCAGTAGTATCCGGGACAGCCGCTCCTACGAGCAGTACTTC

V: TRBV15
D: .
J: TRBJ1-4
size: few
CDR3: CATSGVGGGYEKLFF
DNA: TGTGCCACCAGCGGTGTGGGGGGCGGATATGAAAAACTGTTTTTT

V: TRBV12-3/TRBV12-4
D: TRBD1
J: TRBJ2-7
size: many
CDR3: CASSRQGAYEQYF
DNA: TGTGCCAGCAGTCGACAGGGTGCCTACGAGCAGTACTTC

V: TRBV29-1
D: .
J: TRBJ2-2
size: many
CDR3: CSVLQGGTGELFF
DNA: TGCAGCGTTCTACAGGGGGGGACCGGGGAGCTGTTTTTT

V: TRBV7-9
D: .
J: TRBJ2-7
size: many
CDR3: CASSLWRHEQYF
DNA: TGTGCCAGCAGCTTATGGCGACACGAGCAGTACTTC

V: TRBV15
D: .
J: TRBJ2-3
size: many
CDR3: CATSREIWGMGGTDTQYF
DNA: TGTGCCACCAGCAGAGAGATATGGGGGATGGGGGGCACAGATACGCAGTATTTT

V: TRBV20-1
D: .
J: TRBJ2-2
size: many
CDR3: CSARADVGQLNTGELFF
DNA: TGCAGTGCTAGAGCCGACGTTGGACAGCTGAACACCGGGGAGCTGTTTTTT

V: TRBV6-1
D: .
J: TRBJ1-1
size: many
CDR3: CASGLTENTEAFF
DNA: TGTGCCAGCGGCCTTACAGAGAACACTGAAGCTTTCTTT

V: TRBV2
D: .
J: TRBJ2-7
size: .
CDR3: CASSAETSYEQYF
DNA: TGTGCCAGCAGTGCCGAGACTAGCTACGAGCAGTACTTC

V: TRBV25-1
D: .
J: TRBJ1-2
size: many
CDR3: CASSGGPLYGYTF
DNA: TGTGCCAGCAGTGGGGGACCGCTCTATGGCTACACCTTC

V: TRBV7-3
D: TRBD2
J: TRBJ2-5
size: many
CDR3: CASSPAGAGETQYF
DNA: TGTGCCAGCAGCCCAGCGGGAGCTGGGGAGACCCAGTACTTC

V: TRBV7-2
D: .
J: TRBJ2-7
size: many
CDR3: CASSSPPFDEQYF
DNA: TGTGCCAGCAGCTCGCCCCCATTCGACGAGCAGTACTTC

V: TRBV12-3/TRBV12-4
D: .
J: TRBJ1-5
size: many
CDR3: CASSSPGRRQPQHF
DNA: TGTGCCAGCAGTTCCCCAGGGAGGCGGCAGCCCCAGCATTTT

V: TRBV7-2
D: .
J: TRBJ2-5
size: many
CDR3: CASSLVRQETQYF
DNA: TGTGCCAGCAGCTTAGTCCGTCAAGAGACCCAGTACTTC

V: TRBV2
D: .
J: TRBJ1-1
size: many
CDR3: CASSDRGAGTEAFF
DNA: TGTGCCAGCAGTGATAGGGGGGCGGGCACTGAAGCTTTCTTT

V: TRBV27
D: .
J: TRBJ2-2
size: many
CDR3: CASSLTVGPASPTGELFF
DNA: TGTGCCAGCAGTTTAACAGTTGGTCCCGCTAGCCCCACCGGGGAGCTGTTTTTT

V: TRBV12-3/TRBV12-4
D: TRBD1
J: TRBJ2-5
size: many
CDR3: CASSFQGQETQYF
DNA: TGTGCCAGCAGTTTCCAGGGACAGGAGACCCAGTACTTC

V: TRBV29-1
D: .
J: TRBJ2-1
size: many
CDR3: CSVERGYNEQFF
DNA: TGCAGCGTTGAGCGGGGATACAATGAGCAGTTCTTC

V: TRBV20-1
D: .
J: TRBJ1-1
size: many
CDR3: CSATRDGNTEAFF
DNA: TGCAGTGCTACCCGGGACGGAAACACTGAAGCTTTCTTT

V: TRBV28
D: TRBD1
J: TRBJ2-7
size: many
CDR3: CASSLSGTGVYEQYF
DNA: TGTGCCAGCAGTTTGTCAGGGACAGGAGTTTACGAGCAGTACTTC

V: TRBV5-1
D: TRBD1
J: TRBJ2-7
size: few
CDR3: CASKTPTSGGAYEQYF
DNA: TGCGCCAGCAAAACCCCCACTTCAGGGGGCGCATACGAGCAGTACTTC

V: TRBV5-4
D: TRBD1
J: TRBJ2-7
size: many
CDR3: CASTEDRFYEGDEQYF
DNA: TGTGCCAGCACCGAGGACAGGTTCTATGAGGGGGACGAGCAGTACTTC

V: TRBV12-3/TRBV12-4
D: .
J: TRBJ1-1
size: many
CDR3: CASSLRFPEAFF
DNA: TGTGCCAGCAGTTTGAGGTTCCCTGAAGCTTTCTTT

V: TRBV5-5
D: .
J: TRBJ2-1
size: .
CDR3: CASSLLTGQPNEQFF
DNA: TGTGCCAGCAGCTTGTTAACGGGCCAGCCCAATGAGCAGTTCTTC

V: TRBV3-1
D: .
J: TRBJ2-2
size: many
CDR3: CASSPHRGSNTGELFF
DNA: TGTGCCAGCAGCCCGCATAGGGGCTCGAACACCGGGGAGCTGTTTTTT

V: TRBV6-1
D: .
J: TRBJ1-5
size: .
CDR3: CATQQVLRSNQPQHF
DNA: TGTGCCACCCAACAGGTTCTGAGGAGCAATCAGCCCCAGCATTTT

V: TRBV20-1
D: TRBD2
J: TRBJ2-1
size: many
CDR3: CSASGGLGSYNEQFF
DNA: TGCAGTGCTAGCGGTGGACTAGGCTCCTACAATGAGCAGTTCTTC

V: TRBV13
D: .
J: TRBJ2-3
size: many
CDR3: CASSWRLGPNTDTQYF
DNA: TGTGCCAGCAGCTGGAGACTAGGGCCTAACACAGATACGCAGTATTTT

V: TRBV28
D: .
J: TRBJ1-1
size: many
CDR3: CASSLWTELNTEAFF
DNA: TGTGCCAGCAGTTTATGGACAGAACTGAACACTGAAGCTTTCTTT

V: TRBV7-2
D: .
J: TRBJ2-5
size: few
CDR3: CASITPGWKETQYF
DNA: TGTGCCAGCATCACCCCGGGGTGGAAAGAGACCCAGTACTTC

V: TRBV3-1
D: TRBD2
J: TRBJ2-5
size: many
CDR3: CASSQGDLAGPWETQYF
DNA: TGTGCCAGCAGCCAAGGGGATCTAGCGGGGCCATGGGAGACCCAGTACTTC

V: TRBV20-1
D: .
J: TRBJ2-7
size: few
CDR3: CSARRGPHYEQYF
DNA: TGCAGTGCCAGGCGGGGGCCCCACTACGAGCAGTACTTC

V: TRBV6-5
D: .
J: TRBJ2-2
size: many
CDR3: CASGPNTGELFF
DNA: TGTGCCAGCGGGCCGAACACCGGGGAGCTGTTTTTT

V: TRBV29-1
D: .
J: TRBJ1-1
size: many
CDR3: CSVGVEDFF
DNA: TGCAGCGTTGGGGTTGAAGATTTCTTT

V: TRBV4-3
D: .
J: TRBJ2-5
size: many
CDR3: CASSQVATSQETQYF
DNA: TGCGCCAGCAGCCAAGTCGCTACTAGCCAGGAGACCCAGTACTTC

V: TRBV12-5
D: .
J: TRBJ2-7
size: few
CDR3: CASGLVQVGVYYEQYF
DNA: TGTGCTAGTGGTTTGGTACAGGTCGGGGTTTACTACGAGCAGTACTTC

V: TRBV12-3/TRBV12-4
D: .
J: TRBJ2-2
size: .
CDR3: CASSLDVSSENTGELFF
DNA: TGTGCCAGCAGTTTAGATGTCTCTAGCGAGAACACCGGGGAGCTGTTTTTT

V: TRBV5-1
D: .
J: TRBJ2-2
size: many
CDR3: CASSLGNSNTGELFF
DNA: TGCGCCAGCAGCTTGGGGAACTCGAACACCGGGGAGCTGTTTTTT

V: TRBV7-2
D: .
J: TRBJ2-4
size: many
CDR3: CATLFGGGKNIQYF
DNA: TGTGCCACCCTGTTTGGGGGCGGCAAAAACATTCAGTACTTC

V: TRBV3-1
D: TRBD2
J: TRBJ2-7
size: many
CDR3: CASSQGGRLFYEQYF
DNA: TGTGCCAGCAGCCAAGGCGGGAGGCTGTTTTACGAGCAGTACTTC